The text below deals with one T cell receptor beta chain. What it recognizes is unknown. This entry comes from a study of T cells in Graves' hyperthyroidism and ophthalmopathy. Broader study findings: Stable hyperthyroidism and ophthalmopathy were separated using 13 V-J signatures.

The investigators amplified TCR beta CDR3 regions from RNA transcripts. First-round RT-PCR of the TCR CDR3 relied on the HTBI primer set. TCRdb reprocessed the multiplex PCR reads via MiXCR and lists one record per CDR3 protein. Of about 520,000 distinct CDR3 sequences in the sample, 24% are singletons; the top ten hold approximately 11%. The CDR3 spans 13 residues. The germline gives CDR1 DFQATT, CDR2 SNEGSKA (reference sequence). V lost 4 bases and J 0 bases, leaving 9 bases between the germline ends. The TCR was taken from a woman between 25 and 40 years old with Graves' ophthalmopathy. Sequenced input: blood. The chain employs TRBV20-1 and TRBJ1-1; D unclear. CDR3 amino acids: CSATDGVNTEAFF. CDR3 nucleotides: TGCAGTGCTACCGATGGGGTGAACACTGAAGCTTTCTTT.